Below are 28 T cell receptor beta chains sequenced from a single sample in a study of T-cell memory formation after mild COVID-19. MiXCR, applied by TCRdb to the 5' RACE reads, yields one record per CDR3 protein. The repertoire has hundreds of thousands of distinct CDR3 sequences, approximately 15% of them found once; the top ten carry roughly 21%. The sequencing sample was made of PBMCs or a T cell subset sorted from them (not recorded which). These receptors originate from a young man who had mild COVID-19 (a few samples of this study predate the infection). Cell type and time point are not known.

This clonotype has just a few counts. V and J are TRBV5-1 and TRBJ2-7; 8 nucleotides match TRBD1. The junction had 11 bases not matched to a gene; V was cut back by 4 bases and J by 5 bases. Germline V gene sequence: CDR1 SGHRS, CDR2 YFSETQ. CDR3 length equals 15 residues. The CDR3 DNA reads as TGCGCCAGCAGCACCCCGCTTAGGACAGGGAACGAGCAGTACTTC. This codes for CASSTPLRTGNEQYF. Full variable domain (rest looked up from reference TRBV5-1 and TRBJ2-7): KAGVTQTPRYLIKTRGQQVTLSCSPISGHRSVSWYQQTPGQGLQFLFEYFSETQRNKGNFPGRFSGRQFSNSRSEMNVSTLELGDSALYLCASSTPLRTGNEQYFGPGTRLTVT.

The rearrangement joins TRBV12-3 or TRBV12-4 to TRBJ1-5, with D hard to call. The CDR3 runs to 14 residues. V lost 5 bases and J lost 5, with 13 bases in between. CDR3 region: CASSPDAPYQPQHF. The CDR3 bases are TGTGCCAGCAGTCCAGACGCTCCGTATCAGCCCCAGCATTTT.

This clonotype was counted a few times. The chain recombines TRBV20-1 with TRBJ1-1; D is unclear. CDR1 and CDR2 (germline): DFQATT, SNEGSKA (reference sequence). The CDR3 is 15 amino acids. Trimming cost V 5 bases and J 0 bases, with 16 bases left between them. The CDR3 nucleotides are TGCAGTGCTGCGCCTGGACGGCCGATGAACACTGAAGCTTTCTTT. Its protein is CSAAPGRPMNTEAFF.

There are a few counts of this clonotype. V usage is TRBV5-1 and J usage is TRBJ2-5; D remains ambiguous. Germline assignment: CDR1 SGHRS and CDR2 YFSETQ. The V end lost 2 bases, the J end lost 5 bases, and 10 bases lay between the germline ends. There are 13 residues in the CDR3. DNA for the CDR3: TGCGCCAGCAGCTTTGGCAGAGCCGAGACCCAGTACTTC. This gives the protein CASSFGRAETQYF.

A few counts support this clonotype. This chain joins TRBV7-2 and TRBJ2-1; 8 nucleotides line up with TRBD2. V shed 2 bases, J shed 7 bases, and the junction held 7 bases outside the gene matches. This CDR3 region has 15 residues. The V gene's germline CDR1 is SGHTA and CDR2 FQGNSA. DNA for the CDR3: TGTGCCAGCAGCTTATGGCGGGGGGCCTCTAATGAGCAGTTCTTC. Protein: CASSLWRGASNEQFF.

This clonotype has a handful of counts. This chain links TRBV11-2 with TRBJ2-1; D gene uncertain. V lost 1 base and J 4 bases, leaving 8 bases between the germline ends. The length of the CDR3 is 14 residues. Germline CDR1 is SGHAT and CDR2 is FQNNGV. This CDR3 is CASSLGTLYNEQFF. The CDR3 bases are TGTGCCAGCAGCTTAGGAACGCTATACAATGAGCAGTTCTTC.

The table lists this clonotype with a few counts. The chain uses TRBV5-1 and TRBJ2-7; D is unclear. CDR3 length: 14 amino acids. Looked up from germline, CDR1 is SGHRS and CDR2 is YFSETQ. V gave up 0 bases and J gave up 6 bases, with 13 bases separating them. The CDR3 here is CASSLGTESGEQYF. DNA for the CDR3: TGCGCCAGCAGCTTGGGCACCGAATCGGGCGAGCAGTACTTC.

This clonotype was counted between two and nine times. This chain links TRBV5-1 with TRBJ1-4; 8 nucleotides align to TRBD1. The CDR3 has 15 amino acids. Germline V gene sequence: CDR1 SGHRS, CDR2 YFSETQ. Trimming removed 1 base from V and 6 bases from J; junction bases left unmatched: 5. The CDR3 here is CASSLLSGGDEKLFF. Written as DNA, the CDR3 is TGCGCCAGCAGCTTGTTGTCAGGGGGCGATGAAAAACTGTTTTTT. The entire variable domain, with the rest obtained from reference TRBV5-1 and TRBJ1-4, is as follows: KAGVTQTPRYLIKTRGQQVTLSCSPISGHRSVSWYQQTPGQGLQFLFEYFSETQRNKGNFPGRFSGRQFSNSRSEMNVSTLELGDSALYLCASSLLSGGDEKLFFGSGTQLSVL.

The chain joins TRBV7-3 to TRBJ2-3; tentatively, D is TRBD1 (6 bases). The germline gives CDR1 SGHTA, CDR2 FQGTGA. Deletions cut 5 bases from V and 2 bases from J, with 11 bases between. The length of the CDR3 is 14 residues. The CDR3 DNA reads TGTGCCAGCAGCCCCGACAGGTTCACAGATACGCAGTATTTT. Translated: CASSPDRFTDTQYF.

This clonotype was detected only a few times. The rearrangement joins TRBV6-6 to TRBJ1-6; D is ambiguous. Germline CDR1 and CDR2: MNHNY and SVGAGI (reference sequence). The CDR3 runs to 14 residues. V lost 5 bases, J lost 7 bases, and 12 bases lay in between. The CDR3 region is CASSHTLRNSPLHF. CDR3 DNA sequence: TGTGCCAGCAGTCACACACTCAGGAATTCACCCCTCCACTTT.

This chain links TRBV20-1 with TRBJ1-2; maybe TRBD1 (6 bases). Trimming shortened V by 2 bases and J by 6 bases, and 10 bases separated the two germline ends. The CDR3 length is 12 residues. Germline loops: CDR1 DFQATT, CDR2 SNEGSKA (reference sequence). The CDR3 nucleotides read TGCAGTGCTAGACCAGGGGTGGATGGCTACACCTTC. It translates to CSARPGVDGYTF.

The V and J genes are TRBV20-1 and TRBJ1-2, with D perhaps matching TRBD1 (6 bases). Germline V gene sequence: CDR1 DFQATT, CDR2 SNEGSKA (reference sequence). This CDR3 contains 16 residues. Trimming took off 0 bases at V and 8 bases at J, with 22 bases between the two ends. The CDR3 nucleotides read TGCAGTGCTAGAGATCGGGAGAGAAGGGGGTTAGGAGGCTACACCTTC. Protein: CSARDRERRGLGGYTF.

The DNA for the CDR3 is TGTGCCAGCAGCCGCAGCCCGGGGGTGGCCCCCGAGCAGTACTTC. Its protein product is CASSRSPGVAPEQYF. The chain combines TRBV6-5 with TRBJ2-7; D perhaps matches TRBD2 (6 bases). Germline lookup yields CDR1 MNHEY and CDR2 SVGAGI. CDR3 size: 15 residues. V lost 6 bases and J lost 6, with 21 bases in between.

This clonotype has a single count. The chain recombines TRBV10-3 with TRBJ2-5; 13 bases align to TRBD2. The V segment lost 4 bases and the J segment 4 bases; nucleotides outside the gene matches: 9. This CDR3 is 17 amino acids long. Germline V lookup: CDR1 ENHRY, CDR2 SYGVKD. The CDR3 here is CAISGVGLAGRAETQYF. The CDR3 DNA is TGTGCCATCAGTGGAGTGGGACTAGCGGGGAGGGCAGAGACCCAGTACTTC.

V is TRBV18 and J is TRBJ1-1; D remains unclear. This CDR3 region has 15 residues. Trimming removed 2 bases at V and 4 bases at J, with 14 bases between. The germline gives CDR1 KGHSH, CDR2 LQKENI. The CDR3 sequence is CASSPSSHGVTEAFF. In DNA, the CDR3 is TGTGCCAGCTCACCATCATCGCACGGGGTCACTGAAGCTTTCTTT.

The rearrangement uses TRBV20-1 and TRBJ1-6, with TRBD1 as a possible D gene (5 bases). Trimming removed 3 bases from V and 9 bases from J, with 21 bases in between. Germline CDR1 is DFQATT and CDR2 is SNEGSKA (reference sequence). This CDR3 region has 16 residues. In DNA form, the CDR3 reads TGCAGTGCTAGTACTTGGAACTTCCAGGGCATTTCACCCCTCCACTTT. Its protein product is CSASTWNFQGISPLHF.

This clonotype was recorded a few times. The V gene is TRBV9, the J gene TRBJ2-5, with D uncertain. V was cut by 3 bases and J by 0 bases, with 12 bases left in between. Germline V gives CDR1 SGDLS, CDR2 YYNGEE. CDR3 length: 15 amino acids. CDR3 DNA: TGTGCCAGCAGCGGCGAGCTGGGATACCAAGAGACCCAGTACTTC. This encodes CASSGELGYQETQYF.

This clonotype was counted only a few times. The chain employs TRBV6-5 and TRBJ1-6; D remains ambiguous. The V gene lost 2 bases and the J gene lost 0 bases, with 5 bases spanning the gap. There are 15 residues in the CDR3. CDR1 is MNHEY and CDR2 is SVGAGI in the germline V gene. The CDR3 reads CASSYGSSYNSPLHF. CDR3 coding DNA: TGTGCCAGCAGTTACGGGAGCTCCTATAATTCACCCCTCCACTTT.

The J gene is TRBJ2-2, the V gene TRBV20-1; D unclear. The CDR3 is 15 residues long. The V gene lost 3 bases and the J gene lost 3 bases, with 14 bases spanning the gap. Per the germline V gene, CDR1 is DFQATT and CDR2 is SNEGSKA (reference sequence). CDR3 DNA: TGCAGTGCTAGGACTTCCCCGGATTACACCGGGGAGCTGTTTTTT. Encoded protein: CSARTSPDYTGELFF.

This clonotype showed up just a few times. V gene TRBV2 combines with J gene TRBJ2-5; the D is unclear. CDR3 length equals 12 residues. V dropped 7 bases and J dropped 0 bases, with 6 bases sitting between them. The germline gives CDR1 SNHLY, CDR2 FYNNEI. Here the CDR3 DNA reads TGTGCCAGCAACTACTACCAAGAGACCCAGTACTTC. This sequence encodes CASNYYQETQYF. Filled out from reference TRBV2 and TRBJ2-5, the complete variable domain reads EPEVTQTPSHQVTQMGQEVILRCVPISNHLYFYWYRQILGQKVEFLVSFYNNEISEKSEIFDDQFSVERPDGSNFTLKIRSTKLEDSAMYFCASNYYQETQYFGPGTRLLVL.

The V and J genes are TRBV12-3 or TRBV12-4 and TRBJ1-1, with a possible D match to TRBD1 (5 bases). V lost 7 bases, J lost 3 bases, and 15 bases lay in between. The CDR3 length is 14 residues. The CDR3, as DNA: TGTGCCAGCACTTTGAGGTCAGGGCACACTGAAGCTTTCTTT. Protein: CASTLRSGHTEAFF.

This clonotype was observed once. The genes are TRBV29-1 and TRBJ1-1; D unclear. Deletions cut 0 bases from V and 10 bases from J, with 18 bases between. CDR3 length equals 14 residues. The germline CDR1 and CDR2 sequences are SQVTM and ANQGSEA. CDR3: CSVEDGGPLVLAFF. CDR3 sequence (DNA): TGCAGCGTTGAAGACGGAGGACCGCTGGTTTTAGCTTTCTTT.

This clonotype was observed a few times. The rearrangement joins TRBV7-9 to TRBJ2-7; 10 bases line up with TRBD1. The V segment lost 1 base and the J segment 3 bases; nucleotides outside the gene matches: 3. The CDR3 covers 15 residues. CDR1 and CDR2 from the germline V gene are SEHNR and FQNEAQ (reference sequence). The DNA for the CDR3 is TGTGCCAGCAGCTTAGGGGACAGGGGCCTCTACGAGCAGTACTTC. Translating it yields CASSLGDRGLYEQYF.

This clonotype was detected a few times. This chain uses TRBV6-5 with TRBJ1-6; 7 nucleotides align to TRBD1. The length of the CDR3 is 16 residues. Germline CDR1 is MNHEY and CDR2 is SVGAGI. After removal of 7 bases from V and 0 bases from J, the junction contained 6 bases not matched to a gene. CDR3 DNA sequence: TGTGCCAGCAAGACAGGGACAGCCTCCTATAATTCACCCCTCCACTTT. It specifies CASKTGTASYNSPLHF.

The chain links TRBV20-1 to TRBJ2-3; D gene uncertain. Germline assignment: CDR1 DFQATT and CDR2 SNEGSKA (reference sequence). The germline V and J ends were trimmed by 3 bases and 5 bases, with 12 bases remaining between them. This CDR3 region has 13 residues. The DNA for the CDR3 is TGCAGTGCTAGCGTTGGGCGAGGAGATACGCAGTATTTT. Its protein is CSASVGRGDTQYF.

This clonotype has more than one count but fewer than ten. The chain uses TRBV15 and TRBJ1-3; D call uncertain. V was cut by 1 base and J by 2 bases, with 9 bases left in between. Germline CDR1 reads LNHNV; CDR2 reads YYDKDF (reference sequence). This CDR3 region has 15 residues. As DNA, the CDR3 is TGTGCCACCAGCAGAGTATCGAGGGCTGGAAACACCATATATTTT. This translates into CATSRVSRAGNTIYF.

The J gene is TRBJ1-1, the V gene TRBV6-2 or TRBV6-3; the D gene is possibly TRBD1 (5 bases). Per germline, CDR1 MNHEY and CDR2 SVGEGT. The CDR3 has 12 amino acids. Between the trimmed V and J ends, which lost 8 bases and 4 bases, there was a span of 11 bases. CDR3: CASGGDRTEAFF. The DNA of the CDR3 is TGTGCCAGCGGGGGGGACCGCACTGAAGCTTTCTTT.

In this sample, this clonotype turned up many times. The chain is built from TRBV7-8 and TRBJ2-1; 7 bases agree with TRBD1. CDR3 length: 17 amino acids. V dropped 6 bases and J dropped 3; count of bases not matched to a gene: 14. In germline, CDR1 is SGHVS, CDR2 FQNEAQ. CDR3 coding DNA: TGTGCCAGCAGAAGTCGGGCTTCAGGGGGTGACTACAATGAGCAGTTCTTC. Its protein is CASRSRASGGDYNEQFF. Supplemented by reference TRBV7-8 and TRBJ2-1, the full variable domain reads GAGVSQSPRYKVAKRGQDVALRCDPISGHVSLFWYQQALGQGPEFLTYFQNEAQLDKSGLPSDRFFAERPEGSVSTLKIQRTQQEDSAVYLCASRSRASGGDYNEQFFGPGTRLTVL.